This T cell receptor (beta chain) was sequenced for a study of beta chain features in type 1 diabetes. The study, taken as a whole, reports: Moderate but significant shortening of TCRB CDR3s was recorded in all four CD4+ subsets from Type 1 diabetes patients.

About this clone: Antigen specificity is unknown.

Germline CDR1 SGHAT, CDR2 FQDESV (reference sequence). The length of the CDR3 is 15 residues. Trimming removed 3 bases from V and 4 bases from J, with 16 bases in between. Isolated RNA was reverse transcribed in full, so expressed TCRB transcripts were sequenced. Read counts averaged roughly 3.5 million for samples of naive, central memory and regulatory T cells. Only in-frame clones appear in the TCRdb table, and some are missing; sequencing was by immunoSEQ multiplex PCR. The sample contains more than 200,000 clones, approximately 16% of which appear only once. The genes are TRBV11-1 and TRBJ2-7, with a weak D call TRBD2 (5 bases). This TCR derives from a young man with type 1 diabetes. The sequenced sample consisted of naive CD4+ T cells from blood. The CDR3 loop is CASSFDPTRGYEQYF. CDR3 coding DNA: TGTGCCAGCAGCTTTGACCCGACGAGAGGGTACGAGCAGTACTTC.